These T cell receptor beta chains were read from a single sample in a study of OX40 agonist ivuxolimab in advanced cancers. The assay was immunoSEQ multiplex PCR, and TCRdb's table has in-frame clones only and misses some. The sample includes roughly 66,000 clones, around 83% seen only once; the top ten take 2% to 3%. The sequences come from CD4+ or CD8+ T cells sorted from blood, collected in a trial of the OX40 agonist ivuxolimab. The source of these receptors is an adult with an advanced solid tumor such as melanoma, head and neck, liver or kidney cancer. CDR3s leave out the opening cysteine and the closing phenylalanine or tryptophan.

TRBV11-2	11	TRBJ2-7	ASSSRGFYEQY
TRBV5-1	13	TRBJ2-5	ASSFRQGAWVTQY
TRBV28	11	TRBJ1-1	ASRRTRDLEAF
TRBV6-5	12	TRBJ2-7	ASRNPSGNSEQY
TRBV5-1	14	TRBJ2-3	ASSLGVAGRTDTQY
TRBV6-5	14	TRBJ2-1	ASSYLPGGFGNEQF
TRBV5-1	17	TRBJ2-3	ASLRGAGTSETSTDTQY
TRBV7-8	11	TRBJ1-2	ASSFRGNYGYT
TRBV6-5	11	TRBJ1-2	ASSLGQNYGYT
TRBV18	13	TRBJ2-1	ASSPVLVQYNEQF
TRBV14	14	TRBJ1-2	ASSQDLDDFSYGYT
TRBV14	12	TRBJ1-2	ASSQDGGSGGYT
TRBV5-1	12	TRBJ2-3	ASSPQGGQGTQY
TRBV7-7	12	TRBJ2-5	ASSLDSGVETQY
TRBV5-1	14	TRBJ2-1	ATSIGDWGEHNEQF
TRBV7-8	13	TRBJ1-2	ASSFREAGGYGYT
TRBV6-5	13	TRBJ2-1	ASRVAGGPYNEQF
TRBV5-1	12	TRBJ2-7	ASSLTGVSYEQY
TRBV11-2	14	TRBJ2-5	ASSLEQGLARETQY
TRBV7-8	12	TRBJ1-2	ASSLGSTGSGYT
TRBV5-1	13	TRBJ2-1	ASSLLAGEPNEQF
TRBV2	12	TRBJ2-3	ASILDARTDTQY
TRBV28	12	TRBJ1-5	ASRSTGRGQPQH
TRBV7-3	13	TRBJ2-1	ASSQEPGGWNEQF
TRBV14	16	TRBJ2-3	ASSQGPRLARPADTQY
TRBV5-1	15	TRBJ2-1	ASSFWSQGGSYNEQF
TRBV29-1	11	TRBJ2-2	SVITGGTGELF
TRBV7-9	15	TRBJ1-1	ASSSQRRGEVDTEAF
TRBV5-4	13	TRBJ1-1	ASSNRQGLNTEAF
TRBV25-1	13	TRBJ2-5	ASSEKTGIRSTQY
TRBV7-2	15	TRBJ1-5	ASSLNPGGASNQPQH
TRBV28	10	TRBJ2-7	ASSFGQVGQY
TRBV7-9	11	TRBJ2-7	ASSLAPSDEQY
TRBV9	13	TRBJ2-5	ASSVEGSGSETQY
TRBV18	13	TRBJ2-3	ASSGAAAGADTQY
TRBV7-8	14	TRBJ1-1	ASSPTRGGGNTEAF
TRBV5-1	12	TRBJ2-1	ASSLEGVDNEQF
TRBV7-2	13	TRBJ1-5	ASSILAWGQEPQH
TRBV7-6	11	TRBJ2-7	ASSSTRVYEQY
TRBV4-2	15	TRBJ2-3	ASSPGLAGGITDTQY
TRBV28	14	TRBJ2-5	ASSGGTSGRPGTQY
TRBV6-5	10	TRBJ1-2	ASSYAGYGYT
TRBV19	15	TRBJ1-2	ASSGGRGLEANYGYT
TRBV23-1	14	TRBJ2-7	ASSQFVSVAAGEQY
TRBV28	12	TRBJ2-5	ASSSLWEGTVQY
TRBV5-1	11	TRBJ2-3	ASGKQNTDTQY
TRBV28	13	TRBJ1-2	ASSLDGTLLGGYT
TRBV5-8	11	TRBJ1-2	ASSMTRGDGYT
TRBV6-1	10	TRBJ2-7	ASSVFSYEQY
TRBV4-1	14	TRBJ2-3	ASSQDQEGHTDTQY
TRBV4-3	14	TRBJ1-1	ASSQDPGQRGTEAF
TRBV6-5	11	TRBJ2-1	ASSYSRHNEQF
TRBV6-5	13	TRBJ2-1	ASSRTGASYNEQF
TRBV15	13	TRBJ2-5	ATSRDRRAQETQY
TRBV6-4	14	TRBJ2-1	ASSDLAAATYNEQF
TRBV5-1	15	TRBJ2-1	ASSLLPGGGLWNEQF
TRBV11-2	13	TRBJ2-5	ASSSGDRTQETQY
TRBV5-4	10	TRBJ2-7	ASSSGAYEQY
TRBV19	13	TRBJ1-3	ASRMDLSSGNTIY